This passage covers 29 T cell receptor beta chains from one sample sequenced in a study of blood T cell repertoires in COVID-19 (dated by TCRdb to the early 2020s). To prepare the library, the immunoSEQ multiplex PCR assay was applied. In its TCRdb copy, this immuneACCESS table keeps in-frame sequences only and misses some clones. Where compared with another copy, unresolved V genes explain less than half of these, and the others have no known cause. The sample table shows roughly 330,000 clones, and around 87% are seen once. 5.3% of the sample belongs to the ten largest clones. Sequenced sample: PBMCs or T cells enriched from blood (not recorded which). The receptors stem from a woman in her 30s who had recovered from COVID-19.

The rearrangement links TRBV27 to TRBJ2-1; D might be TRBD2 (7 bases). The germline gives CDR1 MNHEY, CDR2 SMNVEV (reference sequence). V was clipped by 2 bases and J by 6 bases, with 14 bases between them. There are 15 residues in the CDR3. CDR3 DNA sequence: TGTGCCAGCAGTTTAGGGGGGGGCGCGGGCAATGAGCAGTTCTTC. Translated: CASSLGGGAGNEQFF.

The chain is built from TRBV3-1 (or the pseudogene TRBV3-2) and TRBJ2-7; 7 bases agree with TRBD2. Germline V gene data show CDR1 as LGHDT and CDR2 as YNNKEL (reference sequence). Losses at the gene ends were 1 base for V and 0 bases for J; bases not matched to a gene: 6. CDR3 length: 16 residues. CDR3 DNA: TGTGCCAGCAGCCAAGTTGGGCGGGGGAGCTCCTACGAGCAGTACTTC. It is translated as CASSQVGRGSSYEQYF.

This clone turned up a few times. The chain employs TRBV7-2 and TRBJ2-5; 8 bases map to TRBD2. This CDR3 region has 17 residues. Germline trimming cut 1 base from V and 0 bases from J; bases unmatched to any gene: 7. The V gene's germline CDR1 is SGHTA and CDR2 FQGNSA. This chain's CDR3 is CASSLGERGTYQETQYF. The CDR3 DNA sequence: TGTGCCAGCAGCTTAGGAGAGCGGGGGACGTACCAAGAGACCCAGTACTTC.

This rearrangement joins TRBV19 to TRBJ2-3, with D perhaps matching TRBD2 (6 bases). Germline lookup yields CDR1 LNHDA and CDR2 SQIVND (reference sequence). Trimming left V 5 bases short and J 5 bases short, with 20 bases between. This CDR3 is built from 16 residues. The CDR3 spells CASSHKGRDFLDTQYF. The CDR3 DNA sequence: TGTGCCAGTAGTCATAAGGGCCGGGACTTTTTAGATACGCAGTATTTT.

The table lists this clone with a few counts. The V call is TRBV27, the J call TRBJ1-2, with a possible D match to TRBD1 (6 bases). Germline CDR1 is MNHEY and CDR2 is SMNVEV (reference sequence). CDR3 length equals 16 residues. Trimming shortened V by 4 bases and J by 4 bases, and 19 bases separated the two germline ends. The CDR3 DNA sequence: TGTGCCAGCAGTTCCTCAACAGGGCGCGGGGGCTATGGCTACACCTTC. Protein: CASSSSTGRGGYGYTF.

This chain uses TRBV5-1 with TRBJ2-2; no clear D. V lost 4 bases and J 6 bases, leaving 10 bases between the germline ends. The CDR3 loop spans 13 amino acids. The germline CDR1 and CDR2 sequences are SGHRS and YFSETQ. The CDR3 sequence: CASSPTRSGELFF. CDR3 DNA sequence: TGCGCCAGCAGCCCCACCCGGTCCGGGGAGCTGTTTTTT. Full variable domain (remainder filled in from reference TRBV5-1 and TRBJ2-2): KAGVTQTPRYLIKTRGQQVTLSCSPISGHRSVSWYQQTPGQGLQFLFEYFSETQRNKGNFPGRFSGRQFSNSRSEMNVSTLELGDSALYLCASSPTRSGELFFGEGSRLTVL.

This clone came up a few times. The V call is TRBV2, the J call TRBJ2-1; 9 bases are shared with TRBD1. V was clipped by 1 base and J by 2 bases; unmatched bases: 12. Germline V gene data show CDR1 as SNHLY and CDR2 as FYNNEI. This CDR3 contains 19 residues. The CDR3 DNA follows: TGTGCCAGCAGTGAAGTTAAAGAGGAGGGACAGGGACCCTACAATGAGCAGTTCTTC. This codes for CASSEVKEEGQGPYNEQFF.

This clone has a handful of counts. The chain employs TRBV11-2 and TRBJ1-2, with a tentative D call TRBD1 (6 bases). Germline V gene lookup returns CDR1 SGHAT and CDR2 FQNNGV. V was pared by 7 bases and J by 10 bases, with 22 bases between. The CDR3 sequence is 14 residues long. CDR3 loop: CASTDSGTSGFYTF. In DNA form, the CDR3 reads TGTGCCAGCACAGACAGCGGGACAAGTGGTTTCTACACCTTC.

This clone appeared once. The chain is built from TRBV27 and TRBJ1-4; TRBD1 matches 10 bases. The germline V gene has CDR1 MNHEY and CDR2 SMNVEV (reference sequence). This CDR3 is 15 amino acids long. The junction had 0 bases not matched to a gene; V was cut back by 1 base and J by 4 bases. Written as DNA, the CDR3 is TGTGCCAGCAGTTTATGGACAGGGGGTAATGAAAAACTGTTTTTT. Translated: CASSLWTGGNEKLFF. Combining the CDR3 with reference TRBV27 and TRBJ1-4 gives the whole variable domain EAQVTQNPRYLITVTGKKLTVTCSQNMNHEYMSWYRQDPGLGLRQIYYSMNVEVTDKGDVPEGYKVSRKEKRNFPLILESPSPNQTSLYFCASSLWTGGNEKLFFGSGTQLSVL.

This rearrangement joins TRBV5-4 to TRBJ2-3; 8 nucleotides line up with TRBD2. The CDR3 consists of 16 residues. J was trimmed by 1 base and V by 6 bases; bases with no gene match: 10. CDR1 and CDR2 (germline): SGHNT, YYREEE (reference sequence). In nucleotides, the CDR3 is TGTGCCAGCACCCGGGAGGGCGGGTTGGGCACAGATACGCAGTATTTT. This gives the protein CASTREGGLGTDTQYF.

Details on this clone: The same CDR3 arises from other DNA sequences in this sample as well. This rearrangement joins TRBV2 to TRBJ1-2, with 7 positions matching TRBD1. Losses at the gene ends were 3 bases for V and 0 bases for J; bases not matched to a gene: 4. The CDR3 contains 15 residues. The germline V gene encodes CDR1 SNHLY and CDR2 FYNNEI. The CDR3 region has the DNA TGTGCCAGCAGTGAGACAGGGATCGCTAACTATGGCTACACCTTC. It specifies CASSETGIANYGYTF. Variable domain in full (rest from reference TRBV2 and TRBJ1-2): EPEVTQTPSHQVTQMGQEVILRCVPISNHLYFYWYRQILGQKVEFLVSFYNNEISEKSEIFDDQFSVERPDGSNFTLKIRSTKLEDSAMYFCASSETGIANYGYTFGSGTRLTVV.

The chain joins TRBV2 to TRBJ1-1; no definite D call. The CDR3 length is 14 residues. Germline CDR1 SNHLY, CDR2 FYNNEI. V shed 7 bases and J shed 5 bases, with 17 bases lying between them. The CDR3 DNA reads TGTGCCAGCAATTGGGCAGGAGGAGGGACTGAAGCTTTCTTT. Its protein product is CASNWAGGGTEAFF.

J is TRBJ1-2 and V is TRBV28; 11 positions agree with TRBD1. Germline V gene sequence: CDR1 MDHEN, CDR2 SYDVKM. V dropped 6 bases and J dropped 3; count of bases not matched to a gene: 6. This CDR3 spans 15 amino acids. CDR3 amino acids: CASRRTGGAYYGYTF. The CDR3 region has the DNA TGTGCCAGCAGGAGGACAGGGGGCGCCTACTATGGCTACACCTTC.

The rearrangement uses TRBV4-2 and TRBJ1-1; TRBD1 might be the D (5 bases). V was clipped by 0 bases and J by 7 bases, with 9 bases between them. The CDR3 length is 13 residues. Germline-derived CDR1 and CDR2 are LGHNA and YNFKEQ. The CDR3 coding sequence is TGTGCCAGCAGCCAAGAGGGGCCTCTTGAAGCTTTCTTT. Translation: CASSQEGPLEAFF.

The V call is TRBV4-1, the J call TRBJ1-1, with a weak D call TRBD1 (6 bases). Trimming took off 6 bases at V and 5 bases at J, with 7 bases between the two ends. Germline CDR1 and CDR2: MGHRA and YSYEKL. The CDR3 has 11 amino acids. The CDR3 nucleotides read TGCGCCAGCAGTCAGGGGACTGAAGCTTTCTTT. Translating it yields CASSQGTEAFF.

This CDR3 reads CASSLVTSRGETQYF. In DNA form, the CDR3 reads TGCGCCAGCAGCTTGGTTACATCCCGGGGGGAGACCCAGTACTTC. The gene calls are TRBV5-1 and TRBJ2-5; possible D gene TRBD2, 6 bases. Germline CDR1 is SGHRS and CDR2 is YFSETQ. CDR3 length: 15 amino acids. V gave up 0 bases and J gave up 5 bases, with 14 bases separating them.

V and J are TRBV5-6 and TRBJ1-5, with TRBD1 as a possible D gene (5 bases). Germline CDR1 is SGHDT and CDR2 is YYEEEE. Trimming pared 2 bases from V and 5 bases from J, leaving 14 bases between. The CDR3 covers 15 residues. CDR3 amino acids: CASSFGARADQPQHF. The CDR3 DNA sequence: TGTGCCAGCAGCTTCGGTGCCAGGGCAGATCAGCCCCAGCATTTT. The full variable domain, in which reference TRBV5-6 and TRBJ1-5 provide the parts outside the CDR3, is DAGVTQSPTHLIKTRGQQVTLRCSPKSGHDTVSWYQQALGQGPQFIFQYYEEEERQRGNFPDRFSGHQFPNYSSELNVNALLLGDSALYLCASSFGARADQPQHFGDGTRLSIL.

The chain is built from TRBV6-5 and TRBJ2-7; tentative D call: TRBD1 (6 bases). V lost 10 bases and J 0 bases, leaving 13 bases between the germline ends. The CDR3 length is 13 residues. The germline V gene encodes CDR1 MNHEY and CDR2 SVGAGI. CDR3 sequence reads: CATRDTGSYEQYF. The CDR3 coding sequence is TGTGCCACCCGGGACACCGGCTCCTACGAGCAGTACTTC.

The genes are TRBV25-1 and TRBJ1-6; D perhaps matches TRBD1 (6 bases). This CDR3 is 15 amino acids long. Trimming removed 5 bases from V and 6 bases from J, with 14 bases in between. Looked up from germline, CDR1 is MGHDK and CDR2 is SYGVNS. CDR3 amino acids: CASSLTDRANSPLHF. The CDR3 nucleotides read TGTGCCAGCAGTCTTACGGACAGAGCTAATTCACCCCTCCACTTT.

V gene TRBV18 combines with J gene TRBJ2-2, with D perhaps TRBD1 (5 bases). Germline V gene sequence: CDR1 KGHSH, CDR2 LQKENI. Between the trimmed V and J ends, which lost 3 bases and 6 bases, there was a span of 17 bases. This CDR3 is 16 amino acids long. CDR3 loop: CASSPLGQQRSGELFF. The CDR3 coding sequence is TGTGCCAGCTCACCTCTGGGGCAACAAAGGTCCGGGGAGCTGTTTTTT.

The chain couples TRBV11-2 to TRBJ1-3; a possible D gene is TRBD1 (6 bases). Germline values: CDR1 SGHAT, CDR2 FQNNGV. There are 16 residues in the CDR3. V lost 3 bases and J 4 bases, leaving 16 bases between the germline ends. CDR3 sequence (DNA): TGTGCCAGCAGCTTCTGGGGGCGGAATAAAGGAAACACCATATATTTT. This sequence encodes CASSFWGRNKGNTIYF.

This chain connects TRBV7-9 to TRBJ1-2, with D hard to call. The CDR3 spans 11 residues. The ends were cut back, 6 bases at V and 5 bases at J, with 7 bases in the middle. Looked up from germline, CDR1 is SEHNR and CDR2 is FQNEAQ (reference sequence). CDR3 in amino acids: CASSPEYGYTF. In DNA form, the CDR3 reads TGTGCCAGCAGTCCGGAGTATGGCTACACCTTC.

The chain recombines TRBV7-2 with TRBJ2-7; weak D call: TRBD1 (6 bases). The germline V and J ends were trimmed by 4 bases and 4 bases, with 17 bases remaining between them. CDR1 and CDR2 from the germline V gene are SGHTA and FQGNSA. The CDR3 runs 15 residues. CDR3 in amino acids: CASSSGPGDRYEQYF. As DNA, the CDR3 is TGTGCCAGCAGCTCCGGGCCAGGGGATAGGTACGAGCAGTACTTC.

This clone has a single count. This CDR3 is CASAILRGSPAWTGDTGELFF. In DNA form, the CDR3 reads TGTGCCAGCGCAATTTTAAGGGGGTCCCCCGCATGGACAGGGGACACCGGGGAGCTGTTTTTT. The chain has TRBV28 and TRBJ2-2; TRBD1 matches 9 bases. Trimming took 8 bases from V and 3 from J; bases not matched to a gene: 25. The CDR3 has 21 amino acids. Germline V gene lookup returns CDR1 MDHEN and CDR2 SYDVKM.

The CDR3: CASSRNGEGGYTF. The CDR3 region has the DNA TGCGCCAGCAGCCGCAACGGGGAGGGAGGCTACACCTTC. V is TRBV4-3 and J is TRBJ1-2; no clear D. Germline CDR1 is LGHNA and CDR2 is YSLEER. Deletions cut 4 bases from V and 8 bases from J, with 14 bases between. The length of the CDR3 is 13 residues.

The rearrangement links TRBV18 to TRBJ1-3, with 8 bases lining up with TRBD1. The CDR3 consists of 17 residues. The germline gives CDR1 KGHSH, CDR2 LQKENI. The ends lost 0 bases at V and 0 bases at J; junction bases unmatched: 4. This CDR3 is CASSPPGQDTSGNTIYF. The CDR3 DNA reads TGTGCCAGCTCACCACCGGGACAGGATACCTCTGGAAACACCATATATTTT.

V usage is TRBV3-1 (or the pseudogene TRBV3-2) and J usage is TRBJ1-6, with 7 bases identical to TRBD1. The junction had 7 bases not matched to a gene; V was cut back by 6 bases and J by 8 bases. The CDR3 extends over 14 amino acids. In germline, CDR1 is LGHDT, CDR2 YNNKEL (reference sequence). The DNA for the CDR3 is TGTGCCAGCAGGCGGAGGGGGCCCTATTCACCCCTCCACTTT. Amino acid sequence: CASRRRGPYSPLHF.

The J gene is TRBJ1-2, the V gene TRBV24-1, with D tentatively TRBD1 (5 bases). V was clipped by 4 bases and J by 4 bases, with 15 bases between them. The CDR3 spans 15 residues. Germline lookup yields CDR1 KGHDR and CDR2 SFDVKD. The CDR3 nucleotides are TGTGCCACCAGTGAGGATGAAGGGAGGGGCTATGGCTACACCTTC. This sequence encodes CATSEDEGRGYGYTF.

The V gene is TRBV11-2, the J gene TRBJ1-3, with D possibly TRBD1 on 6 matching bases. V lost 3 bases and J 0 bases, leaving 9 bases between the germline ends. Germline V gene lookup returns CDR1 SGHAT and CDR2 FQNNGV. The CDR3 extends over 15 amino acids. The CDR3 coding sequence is TGTGCCAGCAGCTTCGCAGGGGACTCTGGAAACACCATATATTTT. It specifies CASSFAGDSGNTIYF. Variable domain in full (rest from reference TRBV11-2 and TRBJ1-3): EAGVAQSPRYKIIEKRQSVAFWCNPISGHATLYWYQQILGQGPKLLIQFQNNGVVDDSQLPKDRFSAERLKGVDSTLKIQPAKLEDSAVYLCASSFAGDSGNTIYFGEGSWLTVV.